Each of the 23 T cell receptor beta chains below was sequenced from the same sample in a study of CD8+ T cells in alopecia areata. Sequencing relied on a cDNA template that was reverse transcribed from extracted RNA. Produced via immunoSEQ multiplex PCR; TCRdb's table is partial and in-frame only. The repertoire holds roughly 280,000 clones, with approximately 60% as singletons. The sample's treatment: oral pan-JAK inhibitor, 5-10 mg twice daily. The sequences come from CD4+ T cells sorted from blood, collected around week 53, from a patient treated with tofacitinib. The receptors were sampled from a human donor with alopecia areata.

About this clone itself: This specimen includes other DNA sequences encoding the same CDR3. Here the CDR3 DNA reads TGTGCCTGGAGCGTCCTCGGAGAGACCCAGTACTTC. It is translated as CAWSVLGETQYF. The rearrangement joins TRBV30 to TRBJ2-5; D uncertain. V lost 3 bases and J 4 bases, leaving 9 bases between the germline ends. The germline CDR1 and CDR2 sequences are GTSNPN and SVGIG (reference sequence). The CDR3 consists of 12 residues.

The V call is TRBV25-1, the J call TRBJ2-7; D ambiguous. V was cut by 1 base and J by 3 bases, with 4 bases left in between. The CDR3 runs 12 residues. Germline V gives CDR1 MGHDK, CDR2 SYGVNS. CDR3: CASSESHYEQYF. CDR3 nucleotide sequence: TGTGCCAGCAGTGAATCCCACTACGAGCAGTACTTC.

The chain combines TRBV2 with TRBJ2-7; D is perhaps TRBD1 (6 bases). The V gene lost 5 bases and the J gene lost 0 bases, with 11 bases spanning the gap. This CDR3 contains 14 residues. Germline assignment: CDR1 SNHLY and CDR2 FYNNEI. The CDR3 DNA reads as TGTGCCAGCAGTTCCGGGACACGCTCCTACGAGCAGTACTTC. This gives the protein CASSSGTRSYEQYF.

The rearrangement links TRBV9 to TRBJ2-3; TRBD2 might be the D (6 bases). Germline-derived CDR1 and CDR2 are SGDLS and YYNGEE. V dropped 0 bases and J dropped 5 bases, with 10 bases sitting between them. The CDR3 runs 14 residues. CDR3 in DNA: TGTGCCAGCAGCGTAGGAAGGACTAAAGATACGCAGTATTTT. Protein: CASSVGRTKDTQYF.

In its sample, this clone was seen once. The genes are TRBV29-1 and TRBJ1-2; 7 bases match TRBD1. The junction had 3 bases not matched to a gene; V was cut back by 0 bases and J by 2 bases. CDR1 is SQVTM, CDR2 ANQGSEA, per germline. This CDR3 spans 14 amino acids. The CDR3 sequence is CSVEELDRNYGYTF. In DNA form, the CDR3 reads TGCAGCGTTGAAGAACTGGACAGGAACTATGGCTACACCTTC.

The chain is built from TRBV4-1 and TRBJ1-5; D is perhaps TRBD1 (5 bases). V dropped 3 bases and J dropped 0 bases, with 9 bases sitting between them. This CDR3 region has 15 residues. Germline V gene data show CDR1 as MGHRA and CDR2 as YSYEKL. CDR3 DNA: TGCGCCAGCAGCCAGCAGGGCGGTAGCAATCAGCCCCAGCATTTT. Amino acids: CASSQQGGSNQPQHF.

The genes are TRBV9 and TRBJ1-5; D possibly corresponds to TRBD1 (6 bases). V dropped 3 bases and J dropped 1 base, with 8 bases sitting between them. The germline V gene encodes CDR1 SGDLS and CDR2 YYNGEE. CDR3 size: 14 residues. The CDR3 here is CASSAQGSNQPQHF. Written as DNA, the CDR3 is TGTGCCAGCAGCGCCCAGGGGAGCAATCAGCCCCAGCATTTT.

V gene TRBV25-1 combines with J gene TRBJ1-2; no clear D gene. The ends were cut back, 5 bases at V and 4 bases at J, with 8 bases in the middle. The CDR3 spans 12 residues. CDR1 is MGHDK and CDR2 is SYGVNS in the germline V gene. The CDR3 here is CASSSPPYGYTF. DNA of the CDR3: TGTGCCAGCAGTTCCCCACCCTATGGCTACACCTTC.

Comments on this clone: This CDR3 is also generated by other DNA sequences in the sample. The CDR3 region is CASSQGTGELFF. The CDR3 DNA follows: TGTGCCAGCAGCCAAGGCACCGGGGAGCTGTTTTTT. This sequence joins TRBV7-9 and TRBJ2-2, with unresolved D. Per germline, CDR1 SEHNR and CDR2 FQNEAQ (reference sequence). The V and J ends lost 5 bases and 4 bases respectively, with 5 bases between them. CDR3 length: 12 amino acids. The whole variable domain, filled in from reference TRBV7-9 and TRBJ2-2, reads DTGVSQNPRHKITKRGQNVTFRCDPISEHNRLYWYRQTLGQGPEFLTYFQNEAQLEKSRLLSDRFSAERPKGSFSTLEIQRTEQGDSAMYLCASSQGTGELFFGEGSRLTVL.

V gene TRBV7-9 combines with J gene TRBJ1-2; TRBD1 matches at 10 bases. V gave up 5 bases and J gave up 4 bases; unmatched junction bases: 7. The CDR3 covers 15 residues. Germline CDR1 reads SEHNR; CDR2 reads FQNEAQ (reference sequence). The CDR3, as DNA: TGTGCCAGCAGCCCGACAGGGGGCAGCGGCTATGGCTACACCTTC. It is translated as CASSPTGGSGYGYTF.

The chain combines TRBV29-1 with TRBJ2-1, with 14 bases identical to TRBD2. The length of the CDR3 is 13 residues. V dropped 8 bases and J dropped 7; count of bases not matched to a gene: 4. Germline CDR1 SQVTM, CDR2 ANQGSEA. The CDR3, as DNA: TGCAGCAAGACTAGCGGGGGGGCAAATGAGCAGTTCTTC. It translates to CSKTSGGANEQFF.

The chain uses TRBV5-6 and TRBJ2-3, with 7 nucleotides matching TRBD1. The CDR3 is 14 amino acids. V lost 1 base to trimming and J lost 6 bases; unmatched junction nucleotides: 5. Germline CDR1 reads SGHDT; CDR2 reads YYEEEE. The CDR3, as DNA: TGTGCCAGCAGCTTGCGACAGGGTTTGGATACGCAGTATTTT. This sequence encodes CASSLRQGLDTQYF.

The chain combines TRBV27 with TRBJ2-7; D gene uncertain. CDR1 is MNHEY, CDR2 SMNVEV, per germline (reference sequence). This CDR3 is built from 14 residues. V was clipped by 7 bases and J by 0 bases, with 13 bases between them. The CDR3 loop reads CASTPRGSSYEQYF. The CDR3 DNA follows: TGTGCCAGCACCCCGAGAGGAAGCTCCTACGAGCAGTACTTC.

The V call is TRBV30, the J call TRBJ2-2; the match to TRBD2 covers 7 bases. There are 15 residues in the CDR3. Germline CDR1 GTSNPN, CDR2 SVGIG (reference sequence). With 1 base clipped from V and 6 bases from J, the junction kept 8 bases outside the gene matches. The CDR3 here is CAWSALFGGAGELFF. DNA of the CDR3: TGTGCCTGGAGTGCGTTGTTTGGGGGGGCCGGGGAGCTGTTTTTT.

This clone was detected a few times. The chain is built from TRBV19 and TRBJ2-7; D might be TRBD2 (6 bases). The germline V and J ends were trimmed by 5 bases and 0 bases, with 14 bases remaining between them. The length of the CDR3 is 15 residues. Germline V gene lookup returns CDR1 LNHDA and CDR2 SQIVND (reference sequence). The DNA for the CDR3 is TGTGCCAGTAGTCCCGGCGGGGTCTACTCCTACGAGCAGTACTTC. Translation: CASSPGGVYSYEQYF.

The gene calls are TRBV19 and TRBJ1-6, with D perhaps matching TRBD1 (6 bases). The CDR3 runs 17 residues. The germline gives CDR1 LNHDA, CDR2 SQIVND (reference sequence). CDR3 DNA sequence: TGTGCTTCAAAGGTGGACAGTAGAGTCGGCGTAACTTCACCCCTCCACTTT. It is translated as CASKVDSRVGVTSPLHF.

The chain couples TRBV9 to TRBJ1-1; no reliable D call. The CDR3 extends over 14 amino acids. V was pared by 2 bases and J by 0 bases, with 8 bases between. Germline assignment: CDR1 SGDLS and CDR2 YYNGEE. The CDR3 sequence is CASSVQSLNTEAFF. DNA for the CDR3: TGTGCCAGCAGCGTCCAGTCATTGAACACTGAAGCTTTCTTT.

V gene TRBV29-1 combines with J gene TRBJ1-6, with TRBD1 identical over 8 bases. The length of the CDR3 is 15 residues. Germline V gives CDR1 SQVTM, CDR2 ANQGSEA. Losses at the gene ends were 5 bases for V and 7 bases for J; bases not matched to a gene: 10. Here the CDR3 reads CSVRTGPTNNSPLHF. CDR3 nucleotides: TGCAGCGTTCGGACAGGGCCAACAAACAATTCACCCCTCCACTTT.

This chain connects TRBV29-1 to TRBJ2-4; D is perhaps TRBD1 (6 bases). Germline CDR1 is SQVTM and CDR2 is ANQGSEA. With 0 bases removed from V and 6 bases from J, the gap between germline ends came to 15 bases. This CDR3 contains 15 residues. DNA for the CDR3: TGCAGCGTTGAAGACGTCAGGGGTCCAGGAAACATTCAGTACTTC. Its protein is CSVEDVRGPGNIQYF. Using reference TRBV29-1 and TRBJ2-4 for the parts outside the CDR3, the full variable domain is SAVISQKPSRDICQRGTSLTIQCQVDSQVTMMFWYRQQPGQSLTLIATANQGSEATYESGFVIDKFPISRPNLTFSTLTVSNMSPEDSSIYLCSVEDVRGPGNIQYFGAGTRLSVL.

This clone has a handful of counts. The rearrangement joins TRBV7-8 to TRBJ2-1; D may be TRBD1 or TRBD2 (5 bases each). The V and J ends lost 3 bases and 9 bases respectively, with 12 bases between them. CDR3 length: 13 residues. Germline V lookup: CDR1 SGHVS, CDR2 FQNEAQ. The CDR3 DNA reads as TGTGCCAGCAGCTTCCTTGGGGGTAGTGAGCAGTTCTTC. This sequence encodes CASSFLGGSEQFF.

The rearrangement links TRBV10-3 to TRBJ1-1, with D uncertain. The V end was cut by 3 bases, the J end by 5 bases, with 7 bases between. In germline, CDR1 is ENHRY, CDR2 SYGVKD. The CDR3 loop spans 12 amino acids. The chain's CDR3 is CAISDLGTEAFF. The CDR3 nucleotides are TGTGCCATCAGTGATCTTGGGACTGAAGCTTTCTTT.

A few counts support this clone. The rearrangement links TRBV2 to TRBJ1-3; D perhaps matches TRBD1 (6 bases). Deletions cut 0 bases from V and 2 bases from J, with 11 bases between. Germline loops: CDR1 SNHLY, CDR2 FYNNEI. The CDR3 runs 16 residues. The CDR3: CASSEARYRAGNTIYF. The DNA for the CDR3 is TGTGCCAGCAGTGAAGCGCGGTACAGGGCTGGAAACACCATATATTTT.

The V gene is TRBV4-2, the J gene TRBJ2-2; the match to TRBD2 covers 12 bases. Trimming at V came to 3 bases and at J to 6 bases, leaving 2 bases not matched to a gene. The CDR3 runs 15 residues. The germline gives CDR1 LGHNA, CDR2 YNFKEQ. CDR3 nucleotide sequence: TGTGCCAGCAGCCAGTCTAGCGGGGGGGCCGGGGAGCTGTTTTTT. Protein sequence: CASSQSSGGAGELFF.